Below are 27 T cell receptor beta chains sequenced from a single sample in a study of blood T cell repertoires in COVID-19. The data were produced by immunoSEQ multiplex PCR, yet TCRdb's version contains in-frame clones alone and is incomplete. The table lists around 140,000 clones, around 80% of them singletons. What was sequenced was peripheral blood. Receptors originate from a man aged 55 to 70 with active or convalescent COVID-19.

J is TRBJ1-1 and V is TRBV6-5; D possibly corresponds to TRBD1 (6 bases). CDR1 is MNHEY and CDR2 is SVGAGI in the germline V gene. V shed 4 bases and J shed 0 bases, with 9 bases lying between them. This CDR3 has 14 residues. This CDR3 is CASSSGTLNTEAFF. The DNA of the CDR3 is TGTGCCAGCAGTTCCGGGACATTGAACACTGAAGCTTTCTTT.

V gene TRBV27 combines with J gene TRBJ2-7; the match to TRBD2 covers 8 bases. V trimming: 5 bases; J trimming: 5 bases; junction bases outside the gene matches: 8. The germline CDR1 and CDR2 sequences are MNHEY and SMNVEV (reference sequence). The CDR3 is 14 residues long. The CDR3, as DNA: TGTGCCAGCAGTCACCCCGGGGGGGCCAACGAGCAGTACTTC. This codes for CASSHPGGANEQYF.

The chain is built from TRBV5-6 and TRBJ2-3; TRBD1 matches at 10 bases. Germline values: CDR1 SGHDT, CDR2 YYEEEE. Trimming removed 4 bases from V and 9 bases from J; junction bases left unmatched: 5. There are 13 residues in the CDR3. DNA for the CDR3: TGTGCCAGCAGCGAGGACAGGGGGAGGACGCAGTATTTT. Its protein product is CASSEDRGRTQYF. The variable domain in full, with the rest retrieved from reference TRBV5-6 and TRBJ2-3, is DAGVTQSPTHLIKTRGQQVTLRCSPKSGHDTVSWYQQALGQGPQFIFQYYEEEERQRGNFPDRFSGHQFPNYSSELNVNALLLGDSALYLCASSEDRGRTQYFGPGTRLTVL.

The chain links TRBV7-2 to TRBJ1-2; the match to TRBD1 covers 8 bases. This CDR3 has 18 amino acids. J gave up 7 bases and V 2 bases, and 18 bases lay outside the gene matches. The germline V gene encodes CDR1 SGHTA and CDR2 FQGNSA. In nucleotides, the CDR3 is TGTGCCAGCAGCTTATTTGGTTTAGGGACAGGCAACACGGGTGGCTACACCTTC. It yields the protein CASSLFGLGTGNTGGYTF. Variable domain in full (rest from reference TRBV7-2 and TRBJ1-2): GAGVSQSPSNKVTEKGKDVELRCDPISGHTALYWYRQSLGQGLEFLIYFQGNSAPDKSGLPSDRFSAERTGGSVSTLTIQRTQQEDSAVYLCASSLFGLGTGNTGGYTFGSGTRLTVV.

The rearrangement joins TRBV19 to TRBJ1-4; a possible D gene is TRBD1 (5 bases). Germline V gene sequence: CDR1 LNHDA, CDR2 SQIVND (reference sequence). Trimming cost V 4 bases and J 7 bases, with 13 bases left between them. The CDR3 covers 14 residues. This CDR3 is CASSRGGSGEKLFF. CDR3 coding DNA: TGTGCCAGTAGTAGGGGGGGTTCGGGTGAAAAACTGTTTTTT.

The chain combines TRBV10-3 with TRBJ2-5; the D gene is possibly TRBD1 (7 bases). V lost 8 bases and J 5 bases, leaving 24 bases between the germline ends. Germline-derived CDR1 and CDR2 are ENHRY and SYGVKD. The CDR3 sequence is 16 residues long. The CDR3, as DNA: TGTGCCATCGGCAGGGGGGCCTCGGAATTTCTGGAGACCCAGTACTTC. It specifies CAIGRGASEFLETQYF.

V gene TRBV27 combines with J gene TRBJ1-1, with a tentative D call TRBD1 (5 bases). This CDR3 is 14 amino acids long. Germline CDR1 MNHEY, CDR2 SMNVEV (reference sequence). V dropped 3 bases and J dropped 6 bases, with 14 bases sitting between them. The CDR3 loop is CASSLDTREAEAFF. The CDR3 DNA reads TGTGCCAGCAGTTTGGACACTCGAGAGGCTGAAGCTTTCTTT.

The chain carries TRBV5-4 and TRBJ2-3, with 11 nucleotides matching TRBD2. V lost 4 bases and J lost 2; bases outside the gene matches: 15. CDR3 length: 19 residues. CDR1 is SGHNT and CDR2 is YYREEE in the germline V gene (reference sequence). The DNA for the CDR3 is TGTGCCAGCAGCCTGGCCCTAGCGGGGGGCCGAACTAACACAGATACGCAGTATTTT. This translates into CASSLALAGGRTNTDTQYF.

J is TRBJ1-2 and V is TRBV7-9; no reliable D call. Per germline, CDR1 SEHNR and CDR2 FQNEAQ (reference sequence). This CDR3 spans 15 amino acids. V dropped 8 bases and J dropped 4 bases, with 20 bases sitting between them. The CDR3 region has the DNA TGTGCCAGCCTGGGAGTTCGGGTGGACGCCTATGGCTACACCTTC. Translated: CASLGVRVDAYGYTF.

In this sample, this clone turned up a few times. The V call is TRBV11-3, the J call TRBJ2-7; no clear D gene. In germline, CDR1 is SGHNT, CDR2 YENEEA. The CDR3 runs 11 residues. Trimming left V 3 bases short and J 5 bases short, with 5 bases between. CDR3: CASSFRNEQYF. Written as DNA, the CDR3 is TGTGCCAGCAGCTTCAGGAACGAGCAGTACTTC.

This clone is a singleton in its sample. The CDR3 DNA follows: TGTGCCACCAGTGACCGGGACAAAGAAAACTATGGCTACACCTTC. Residues: CATSDRDKENYGYTF. The V and J genes are TRBV24-1 and TRBJ1-2; D may be TRBD1 (6 bases). Germline V gene sequence: CDR1 KGHDR, CDR2 SFDVKD. The CDR3 covers 15 residues. The ends were cut back, 4 bases at V and 2 bases at J, with 13 bases in the middle.

This clone has more than one count but fewer than ten. V gene TRBV4-3 combines with J gene TRBJ2-1, with D tentatively TRBD1 (6 bases). CDR3 length: 17 residues. V lost 1 base to trimming and J lost 0 bases, with 13 bases between them. Per the germline V gene, CDR1 is LGHNA and CDR2 is YSLEER. In DNA, the CDR3 is TGCGCCAGCAGCCAAGCATCGACAGGACCCTCCTACAATGAGCAGTTCTTC. Its protein product is CASSQASTGPSYNEQFF.

V is TRBV2 and J is TRBJ1-1; 7 bases are a match to TRBD1. CDR1 is SNHLY, CDR2 FYNNEI, per germline. V lost 0 bases and J lost 4; bases outside the gene matches: 5. This CDR3 comprises 15 residues. CDR3 in amino acids: CASSEAYRGLTEAFF. The DNA for the CDR3 is TGTGCCAGCAGTGAAGCGTATAGGGGGCTCACTGAAGCTTTCTTT. The variable domain in full, with the rest retrieved from reference TRBV2 and TRBJ1-1, is EPEVTQTPSHQVTQMGQEVILRCVPISNHLYFYWYRQILGQKVEFLVSFYNNEISEKSEIFDDQFSVERPDGSNFTLKIRSTKLEDSAMYFCASSEAYRGLTEAFFGQGTRLTVV.

The rearrangement uses TRBV11-2 and TRBJ2-1, with TRBD2 as a possible D gene (6 bases). The CDR3 consists of 14 residues. Trimming pared 5 bases from V and 4 bases from J, leaving 12 bases between. Germline V gene lookup returns CDR1 SGHAT and CDR2 FQNNGV. The CDR3 coding sequence is TGTGCCAGCAGCGTCCGGGACTTATACAATGAGCAGTTCTTC. Encoded protein: CASSVRDLYNEQFF.

The CDR3, as DNA: TGTGCCAGCAGCTTGGAGCCGTACGAGCAGTACTTC. Translation: CASSLEPYEQYF. This chain connects TRBV5-8 to TRBJ2-7; no definite D call. Germline loops: CDR1 SGHTS, CDR2 YDEGEE. The CDR3 is made up of 12 amino acids. Trimming pared 0 bases from V and 4 bases from J, leaving 5 bases between.

V usage is TRBV7-2 and J usage is TRBJ2-3; 10 bases are a match to TRBD2. V shed 1 base and J 5 bases; nucleotides not matched to a gene: 6. This CDR3 region has 16 residues. The germline CDR1 and CDR2 sequences are SGHTA and FQGNSA. Here the CDR3 DNA reads TGTGCCAGCAGCTTAGGGCCAGCGGGGGGGCAAGATACGCAGTATTTT. The encoded protein is CASSLGPAGGQDTQYF.

This chain links TRBV19 with TRBJ2-3; 7 bases match TRBD1. Germline V gene sequence: CDR1 LNHDA, CDR2 SQIVND (reference sequence). J was trimmed by 0 bases and V by 7 bases; bases with no gene match: 7. The CDR3 is 15 amino acids. CDR3 protein: CASNDRVGSTDTQYF. Written as DNA, the CDR3 is TGTGCCAGTAACGACAGGGTTGGAAGCACAGATACGCAGTATTTT.

The V call is TRBV11-3, the J call TRBJ2-3, with D possibly TRBD1 on 5 matching bases. CDR3 length: 14 residues. The germline V gene encodes CDR1 SGHNT and CDR2 YENEEA. V lost 0 bases and J 1 base, leaving 5 bases between the germline ends. CDR3 DNA sequence: TGTGCCAGCAGCTTAGACAGGGGCACAGATACGCAGTATTTT. Translated, it gives CASSLDRGTDTQYF. The whole variable domain, filled in from reference TRBV11-3 and TRBJ2-3, reads EAGVVQSPRYKIIEKKQPVAFWCNPISGHNTLYWYLQNLGQGPELLIRYENEEAVDDSQLPKDRFSAERLKGVDSTLKIQPAELGDSAVYLCASSLDRGTDTQYFGPGTRLTVL.

V is TRBV25-1 and J is TRBJ1-1; 11 nucleotides agree with TRBD1. Per the germline V gene, CDR1 is MGHDK and CDR2 is SYGVNS. The ends lost 7 bases at V and 6 bases at J; junction bases unmatched: 10. CDR3 length: 15 residues. CDR3 DNA: TGTGCCAGCACCGGACAGGGGGCGCGGGTGGCTGAAGCTTTCTTT. Amino acids: CASTGQGARVAEAFF.

V is TRBV3-1 (or the pseudogene TRBV3-2) and J is TRBJ1-4; 8 nucleotides agree with TRBD1. The trim removed 6 bases at V and 5 bases at J, leaving 2 bases unmatched. CDR3 length: 13 amino acids. Germline values: CDR1 LGHDT, CDR2 YNNKEL (reference sequence). The CDR3 DNA sequence: TGTGCCAGCAGAGGGACAGGAAATGAAAAACTGTTTTTT. Protein: CASRGTGNEKLFF.

This chain connects TRBV28 to TRBJ1-2; D unresolved. The ends were cut back, 5 bases at V and 0 bases at J, with 13 bases in the middle. This CDR3 has 15 residues. Germline loops: CDR1 MDHEN, CDR2 SYDVKM. The DNA of the CDR3 is TGTGCCAGCAGTCAAAATAACAGAGCTAACTATGGCTACACCTTC. Translating gives CASSQNNRANYGYTF.

V is TRBV7-9 and J is TRBJ1-1, with D unresolved. Germline CDR1 and CDR2: SEHNR and FQNEAQ (reference sequence). V shed 1 base and J shed 3 bases, with 9 bases lying between them. CDR3 length: 14 residues. CDR3 DNA: TGTGCCAGCAGCTTAGGGCGGCAGTACACTGAAGCTTTCTTT. Encoded protein: CASSLGRQYTEAFF.

The rearrangement joins TRBV6-5 to TRBJ2-5; 8 nucleotides match TRBD1. The CDR3 has 14 amino acids. Germline V gene sequence: CDR1 MNHEY, CDR2 SVGAGI. The trim removed 6 bases at V and 5 bases at J, leaving 8 bases unmatched. CDR3 nucleotide sequence: TGTGCCAGCAGAAAGACAGGGGTTCGGGAGACCCAGTACTTC. It translates to CASRKTGVRETQYF.

The V call is TRBV5-1, the J call TRBJ1-2; no reliable D call. Germline values: CDR1 SGHRS, CDR2 YFSETQ. The CDR3 totals 15 residues. V was shortened by 4 bases and J by 1 base, with 14 bases between the two germline ends. The CDR3 coding sequence is TGCGCCAGCAGCCCGAACCCGCGGGTTAACTATGGCTACACCTTC. It yields the protein CASSPNPRVNYGYTF.

The V call is TRBV7-9, the J call TRBJ2-7; unclear D gene. Per the germline V gene, CDR1 is SEHNR and CDR2 is FQNEAQ (reference sequence). With 7 bases removed from V and 5 bases from J, the gap between germline ends came to 12 bases. The CDR3 is made up of 12 amino acids. The CDR3 bases are TGTGCCAGCAACCTAGGATTCCACGAGCAGTACTTC. Translated: CASNLGFHEQYF.

This clone was detected only a few times. This chain joins TRBV7-8 and TRBJ1-2, with D unresolved. The CDR3 runs to 14 residues. CDR1 and CDR2 (germline): SGHVS, FQNEAQ. V was pared by 1 base and J by 2 bases, with 8 bases between. In nucleotides, the CDR3 is TGTGCCAGCAGCTTAGTGGAGAAGAACTATGGCTACACCTTC. Residues: CASSLVEKNYGYTF.

This clone is a singleton in its sample. The rearrangement joins TRBV6-5 to TRBJ1-1; 8 bases match TRBD1. Trimming at V came to 6 bases and at J to 3 bases, leaving 6 bases not matched to a gene. This CDR3 has 14 amino acids. CDR1 is MNHEY, CDR2 SVGAGI, per germline. CDR3: CASRLLDRDTEAFF. CDR3 nucleotides: TGTGCCAGCAGACTCTTGGACAGGGACACTGAAGCTTTCTTT.